This T cell receptor beta chain comes out of a study of graft-versus-host responses after intestinal transplantation. Overall study context: Each transplant was multivisceral, liver-intestinal, or isolated intestinal. All recipients got anti-thymocyte globulin induction, then tacrolimus and steroids for roughly three years. Study results and caveats: There was an association between peak levels of circulating GvH clones and early post-transplant HvG declines. GvH clonotypes were identified within recipient marrow, with a subset emerging first in ileum or blood.

This clone is a singleton in its sample. Its target is not known. Clones were sequenced by immunoSEQ multiplex PCR, and TCRdb holds only the in-frame ones, with some missing. This sample has 120,000 or so clones; roughly 93% occur once, and the top ten carry about 0.51%. This receptor was obtained from a human donor who received an intestinal transplant. The sample here was unstimulated CD8+ T cells sorted from spleen or lymph node cells, taken before intestinal transplant.

The CDR3 is CASSLGGGGGTEAFF. For the CDR3, the DNA is TGTGCCAGCAGCTTAGGTGGGGGGGGCGGCACTGAAGCTTTCTTT. J is TRBJ1-1 and V is TRBV7-9, with a tentative D call TRBD1 (6 bases). The CDR3 runs to 15 residues. From germline, CDR1 is SEHNR and CDR2 FQNEAQ (reference sequence). The germline V and J ends were trimmed by 1 base and 4 bases, with 13 bases remaining between them.